The source of this T cell receptor (beta chain) is a study of blood T cells in healthy people across ages. Whole-study findings and limits: Fewer expanded clones and more diversity marked long-lived versus aged donors.

This clonotype was seen a handful of times. What it recognizes is unknown. With a J-beta primer mix and a sample-barcoded 5' primer, a second PCR ran 7 to 11 cycles. TCRdb independently ran MiXCR on the 5' RACE reads; one entry per CDR3 protein. The sample shows more than 700,000 distinct CDR3 sequences, roughly 50% of them seen only once. Researchers report isolating at least 6 million PBMCs per sample. Germline assignment: CDR1 SGHDT and CDR2 YYEEEE. This CDR3 comprises 13 residues. Sequencing used blood. J is TRBJ2-4 and V is TRBV5-6; D possibly corresponds to TRBD2 (7 bases). The end of the DNA is better explained by TRBJ2-5, so the J call may be wrong. The receptor comes from a man older than 75 in good health. CDR3 protein: CASSWGASGTQYF. As DNA, the CDR3 is TGTGCCAGCAGCTGGGGGGCTAGCGGGACCCAGTACTTC.